Listed here are 32 T cell receptor beta chains from one sample, sequenced in a study of cytomegalovirus exposure and HLA in healthy donors. PCR was performed using 60 Vbeta and 13 Jbeta primers. Profiled with immunoSEQ multiplex PCR; TCRdb holds only in-frame clones, not every one. This sample has approximately 170,000 clones, with roughly 76% found just once. Sequenced sample: PBMCs. The receptor source for this set is a human donor in good health.

This clone was seen a single time. The CDR3 DNA follows: TGTGCCAGCAGTGTGAGCTCTGGGGCCAACGTCCTGACTTTC. It codes for CASSVSSGANVLTF. The genes are TRBV7-9 and TRBJ2-6; D call uncertain. The V gene's germline CDR1 is SEHNR and CDR2 FQNEAQ (reference sequence). CDR3 size: 14 residues. Deletions cut 6 bases from V and 0 bases from J, with 6 bases between.

This chain joins TRBV4-1 and TRBJ1-2; TRBD1 matches at 9 bases. Germline CDR1 and CDR2: MGHRA and YSYEKL. The CDR3 runs 14 residues. With V trimmed by 2 bases and J by 6 bases, 4 bases remained unmatched. In DNA form, the CDR3 reads TGCGCCAGCAGCCAATGGACAGGGGACCATGGCTACACCTTC. Translating gives CASSQWTGDHGYTF.

The CDR3 coding sequence is TGTGCCAGCAGCTTCCGGGACAGGGGGACAGATGAGCAGTTCTTC. This encodes CASSFRDRGTDEQFF. The chain couples TRBV7-2 to TRBJ2-1; 11 nucleotides agree with TRBD1. V gave up 3 bases and J gave up 8 bases; unmatched junction bases: 6. The germline gives CDR1 SGHTA, CDR2 FQGNSA. CDR3 length: 15 amino acids. The variable domain in full, completed from reference TRBV7-2 and TRBJ2-1, reads GAGVSQSPSNKVTEKGKDVELRCDPISGHTALYWYRQSLGQGLEFLIYFQGNSAPDKSGLPSDRFSAERTGGSVSTLTIQRTQQEDSAVYLCASSFRDRGTDEQFFGPGTRLTVL.

V gene TRBV4-2 combines with J gene TRBJ2-7; D unclear. The CDR3 is 15 amino acids. Trimming took 0 bases from V and 6 from J, leaving 15 bases between them. Germline CDR1 LGHNA, CDR2 YNFKEQ. The CDR3 coding sequence is TGTGCCAGCAGCCAAGAAGCATGGCCCGGCGGCGAGCAGTACTTC. This sequence encodes CASSQEAWPGGEQYF.

The chain uses TRBV7-9 and TRBJ1-1; no reliable D call. V was clipped by 3 bases and J by 5 bases, with 13 bases between them. This CDR3 contains 14 residues. CDR1 and CDR2 from the germline V gene are SEHNR and FQNEAQ (reference sequence). Here the CDR3 DNA reads TGTGCCAGCAGCTTTCGGGTATCGCGTACTGAAGCTTTCTTT. Translating gives CASSFRVSRTEAFF.

This sequence joins TRBV4-2 and TRBJ2-3; 10 nucleotides line up with TRBD2. The germline gives CDR1 LGHNA, CDR2 YNFKEQ. The junction had 5 bases not matched to a gene; V was cut back by 0 bases and J by 2 bases. The CDR3 has 17 residues. The CDR3 sequence: CASSQDLAGAHTDTQYF. As DNA, the CDR3 is TGTGCCAGCAGCCAAGATCTAGCGGGGGCTCACACAGATACGCAGTATTTT.

DNA of the CDR3: TGTGCCACCAGCAGAGACGGGAACTCGAATGAAAAACTGTTTTTT. Amino acids: CATSRDGNSNEKLFF. This chain connects TRBV15 to TRBJ1-4, with D hard to call. This CDR3 region has 15 residues. The germline gives CDR1 LNHNV, CDR2 YYDKDF (reference sequence). V lost 0 bases, J lost 5 bases, and 10 bases lay in between.

V usage is TRBV5-1 and J usage is TRBJ1-1; TRBD1 matches at 9 bases. Germline CDR1 reads SGHRS; CDR2 reads YFSETQ. Trimming cost V 3 bases and J 1 base; bases outside gene matches: 1. The CDR3 extends over 14 amino acids. The CDR3 DNA is TGCGCCAGCAGCTGGGGACAGGGGAACACTGAAGCTTTCTTT. As protein: CASSWGQGNTEAFF.

In regard to this clone: This sample includes further DNA sequences coding for the same CDR3. The chain employs TRBV5-1 and TRBJ2-2; a possible D gene is TRBD1 (6 bases). Germline V lookup: CDR1 SGHRS, CDR2 YFSETQ. The CDR3 loop spans 13 amino acids. V shed 1 base and J shed 5 bases, with 6 bases lying between them. CDR3 in DNA: TGCGCCAGCAGCTTGCAGGGGACCGGGGAGCTGTTTTTT. Translating gives CASSLQGTGELFF.

The chain combines TRBV6-5 with TRBJ2-3, with D unclear. Germline CDR1 MNHEY, CDR2 SVGAGI. V was pared by 0 bases and J by 3 bases, with 7 bases between. CDR3 size: 14 residues. As DNA, the CDR3 is TGTGCCAGCAGTTACTCGGGCTCAACAGATACGCAGTATTTT. Translated: CASSYSGSTDTQYF.

The chain links TRBV6-1 to TRBJ1-3; tentative D call: TRBD1 (6 bases). The CDR3 totals 14 residues. V lost 5 bases, J lost 0 bases, and 8 bases lay in between. Germline CDR1 and CDR2: MNHNS and SASEGT. The CDR3 sequence: CASSKDSSGNTIYF. In nucleotides, the CDR3 is TGTGCCAGCAGTAAGGACAGCTCTGGAAACACCATATATTTT.

The J gene is TRBJ2-2, the V gene TRBV11-2; TRBD2 agrees at 9 bases. Trimming at V came to 0 bases and at J to 0 bases, leaving 5 bases not matched to a gene. The CDR3 runs to 18 residues. Germline CDR1 is SGHAT and CDR2 is FQNNGV. The CDR3 DNA reads as TGTGCCAGCAGCTTAGAGGTAGCGGGGGCCGCGAACACCGGGGAGCTGTTTTTT. Translation: CASSLEVAGAANTGELFF.

The chain uses TRBV6-4 and TRBJ2-1; the D is unclear. The CDR3 contains 11 residues. The V end was cut by 11 bases, the J end by 5 bases, with 10 bases between. The germline V gene encodes CDR1 MRHNA and CDR2 SNTAGT. CDR3 protein: CACVPHNEQFF. For the CDR3, the DNA is TGTGCCTGCGTCCCCCACAATGAGCAGTTCTTC.

The V gene is TRBV27, the J gene TRBJ1-2; no firm D call. The CDR3 totals 15 residues. V was pared by 10 bases and J by 6 bases, with 24 bases between. Germline V gene lookup returns CDR1 MNHEY and CDR2 SMNVEV (reference sequence). This CDR3 is CATTLFGSALNGYTF. CDR3 coding DNA: TGTGCCACCACCCTCTTTGGTAGCGCGTTAAATGGCTACACCTTC.

The J gene is TRBJ2-7, the V gene TRBV4-1; 7 nucleotides line up with TRBD2. The germline V gene has CDR1 MGHRA and CDR2 YSYEKL. The junction had 6 bases not matched to a gene; V was cut back by 3 bases and J by 1 base. This CDR3 contains 15 residues. The CDR3: CASSQATSVSYEQYF. CDR3 in DNA: TGCGCCAGCAGCCAGGCTACTAGCGTATCCTACGAGCAGTACTTC.

This chain links TRBV6-5 with TRBJ2-1, with unresolved D. Germline assignment: CDR1 MNHEY and CDR2 SVGAGI. V was cut by 2 bases and J by 10 bases, with 9 bases left in between. This CDR3 has 12 amino acids. CDR3 region: CASSYPSGEQFF. CDR3 in DNA: TGTGCCAGCAGTTACCCCTCCGGGGAGCAGTTCTTC.

The V and J genes are TRBV5-4 and TRBJ2-3; maybe TRBD1 (6 bases). The CDR3 loop spans 14 amino acids. CDR1 and CDR2 from the germline V gene are SGHNT and YYREEE (reference sequence). Deletions cut 3 bases from V and 4 bases from J, with 12 bases between. The chain's CDR3 is CASSSAQGSDTQYF. The CDR3 nucleotides are TGTGCCAGCAGCTCAGCGCAGGGGTCAGATACGCAGTATTTT. Full variable domain (rest looked up from reference TRBV5-4 and TRBJ2-3): ETGVTQSPTHLIKTRGQQVTLRCSSQSGHNTVSWYQQALGQGPQFIFQYYREEENGRGNFPPRFSGLQFPNYSSELNVNALELDDSALYLCASSSAQGSDTQYFGPGTRLTVL.

The sample holds a few counts of this clone. The V and J genes are TRBV6-5 and TRBJ1-2, with D possibly being TRBD1 (5 bases). Trimming took 6 bases from V and 11 from J, leaving 25 bases between them. The CDR3 sequence is 15 residues long. Germline assignment: CDR1 MNHEY and CDR2 SVGAGI. The CDR3 nucleotides read TGTGCCAGCAGCCCCTGGGACCGCTCCTGGGGAGGTTACACCTTC. Its translation: CASSPWDRSWGGYTF.

This rearrangement joins TRBV7-6 to TRBJ2-7; 7 nucleotides match TRBD2. CDR1 and CDR2 (germline): SGHVS, FNYEAQ. J lost 7 bases, V lost 1 base, and 4 bases had no gene match. The length of the CDR3 is 13 residues. This CDR3 is CASSLGTSIEQYF. The CDR3, as DNA: TGTGCCAGCAGCTTAGGGACTAGTATTGAGCAGTACTTC. Based on the CDR3 plus reference TRBV7-6 and TRBJ2-7, the full variable domain is GAGVSQSPRYKVTKRGQDVALRCDPISGHVSLYWYRQALGQGPEFLTYFNYEAQQDKSGLPNDRFSAERPEGSISTLTIQRTEQRDSAMYRCASSLGTSIEQYFGPGTRLTVT.

The gene calls are TRBV19 and TRBJ1-5; no firm D call. The germline V gene has CDR1 LNHDA and CDR2 SQIVND (reference sequence). The CDR3 length is 14 residues. V shed 5 bases and J shed 4 bases, with 12 bases lying between them. DNA of the CDR3: TGTGCCAGTAGTCACTATTCCGGAAATCAGCCCCAGCATTTT. This encodes CASSHYSGNQPQHF. Based on the CDR3 plus reference TRBV19 and TRBJ1-5, the full variable domain is DGGITQSPKYLFRKEGQNVTLSCEQNLNHDAMYWYRQDPGQGLRLIYYSQIVNDFQKGDIAEGYSVSREKKESFPLTVTSAQKNPTAFYLCASSHYSGNQPQHFGDGTRLSIL.

V usage is TRBV5-4 and J usage is TRBJ2-5; a possible D gene is TRBD2 (7 bases). Germline CDR1 and CDR2: SGHNT and YYREEE (reference sequence). This CDR3 spans 16 amino acids. Trimming removed 1 base at V and 0 bases at J, with 13 bases between. Written as DNA, the CDR3 is TGTGCCAGCAGCTTGATTCGGGGGGCGGACCAAGAGACCCAGTACTTC. This gives the protein CASSLIRGADQETQYF.

This chain joins TRBV7-8 and TRBJ1-2, with no clear D. CDR3 length equals 14 residues. The V end lost 1 base, the J end lost 2 bases, and 8 bases lay between the germline ends. The germline gives CDR1 SGHVS, CDR2 FQNEAQ. The CDR3 protein is CASSLGLLNYGYTF. The CDR3 bases are TGTGCCAGCAGCTTAGGTCTGTTAAACTATGGCTACACCTTC.

The V gene is TRBV2, the J gene TRBJ2-4; 12 bases match TRBD2. In germline, CDR1 is SNHLY, CDR2 FYNNEI. This CDR3 is built from 15 residues. With V trimmed by 5 bases and J by 7 bases, 6 bases remained unmatched. The CDR3 coding sequence is TGTGCCAGCAGTCCTCTAGCGGGGGGGGACAACATTCAGTACTTC. This translates into CASSPLAGGDNIQYF.

The chain employs TRBV9 and TRBJ2-3; no definite D call. In germline, CDR1 is SGDLS, CDR2 YYNGEE. V lost 3 bases and J lost 2, with 16 bases in between. The CDR3 sequence is 16 residues long. DNA for the CDR3: TGTGCCAGCAGCGCCGGTGGGCAGGTTCTCACAGATACGCAGTATTTT. Amino acids: CASSAGGQVLTDTQYF.

This clone was seen more than once but under ten times. This rearrangement joins TRBV7-9 to TRBJ2-7; D possibly corresponds to TRBD2 (6 bases). This CDR3 is built from 14 residues. The germline V gene encodes CDR1 SEHNR and CDR2 FQNEAQ (reference sequence). Trimming removed 5 bases at V and 4 bases at J, with 15 bases between. The CDR3 loop reads CASSPPLGGYEQYF. For the CDR3, the DNA is TGTGCCAGCAGCCCGCCCCTCGGGGGATACGAGCAGTACTTC.

This clone was observed once. The chain links TRBV9 to TRBJ2-7, with TRBD1 matching 7 bases. From germline, CDR1 is SGDLS and CDR2 YYNGEE. The CDR3 has 15 amino acids. J gave up 0 bases and V 4 bases, and 7 bases lay outside the gene matches. The CDR3 is CASSRGTAISYEQYF. CDR3 bases: TGTGCCAGCAGCCGAGGGACAGCGATCTCCTACGAGCAGTACTTC.

This chain links TRBV7-9 with TRBJ2-7; 7 positions agree with TRBD1. The CDR3 is 15 amino acids. Germline V CDR1 and CDR2: SEHNR, FQNEAQ (reference sequence). Trimming took 5 bases from V and 0 from J; bases not matched to a gene: 7. The CDR3 here is CASSPPTGSSYEQYF. CDR3 DNA sequence: TGTGCCAGCAGCCCTCCGACAGGGAGCTCCTACGAGCAGTACTTC.

The chain couples TRBV6-6 to TRBJ1-6, with 10 bases aligning to TRBD1. From germline, CDR1 is MNHNY and CDR2 SVGAGI (reference sequence). The CDR3 has 16 residues. Trimming removed 5 bases from V and 4 bases from J; junction bases left unmatched: 5. The CDR3 DNA reads TGTGCCAGCAGTCCTCGGGACAGGGGTTATAATTCACCCCTCCACTTT. The encoded protein is CASSPRDRGYNSPLHF.

As for this clone: The same CDR3 arises from other DNA sequences in this sample as well. The chain is built from TRBV2 and TRBJ1-2, with 7 bases aligning to TRBD1. The CDR3 is 14 residues long. Germline V gene lookup returns CDR1 SNHLY and CDR2 FYNNEI. Trimming cost V 3 bases and J 4 bases; bases outside gene matches: 5. CDR3 sequence reads: CASSESSGGYGYTF. DNA of the CDR3: TGTGCCAGCAGTGAGTCGTCAGGGGGCTATGGCTACACCTTC. Full variable domain (remainder filled in from reference TRBV2 and TRBJ1-2): EPEVTQTPSHQVTQMGQEVILRCVPISNHLYFYWYRQILGQKVEFLVSFYNNEISEKSEIFDDQFSVERPDGSNFTLKIRSTKLEDSAMYFCASSESSGGYGYTFGSGTRLTVV.

The chain joins TRBV5-4 to TRBJ2-1, with D perhaps TRBD2 (8 bases). The CDR3 spans 15 residues. CDR1 SGHNT and CDR2 YYREEE come from the germline V gene (reference sequence). The V gene lost 4 bases and the J gene lost 6 bases, with 17 bases spanning the gap. The CDR3 here is CASSRQGGGPNEQFF. The CDR3 nucleotides read TGTGCCAGCAGCCGACAGGGCGGGGGGCCCAATGAGCAGTTCTTC.

This clone has a single count. The chain joins TRBV6-5 to TRBJ1-2; TRBD1 matches 9 bases. The trim removed 3 bases at V and 4 bases at J, leaving 6 bases unmatched. Germline-derived CDR1 and CDR2 are MNHEY and SVGAGI. The CDR3 is made up of 15 amino acids. CDR3 DNA sequence: TGTGCCAGCAGTTATGACAGGGGGTTTGGCTATGGCTACACCTTC. It translates to CASSYDRGFGYGYTF.

The chain couples TRBV4-3 to TRBJ1-3; D call uncertain. The CDR3 loop spans 15 amino acids. Germline CDR1 reads LGHNA; CDR2 reads YSLEER. V lost 0 bases and J 4 bases, leaving 10 bases between the germline ends. CDR3 nucleotides: TGCGCCAGCAGCCAAGAGGTTGCGGGAGGAAACACCATATATTTT. Its protein product is CASSQEVAGGNTIYF.